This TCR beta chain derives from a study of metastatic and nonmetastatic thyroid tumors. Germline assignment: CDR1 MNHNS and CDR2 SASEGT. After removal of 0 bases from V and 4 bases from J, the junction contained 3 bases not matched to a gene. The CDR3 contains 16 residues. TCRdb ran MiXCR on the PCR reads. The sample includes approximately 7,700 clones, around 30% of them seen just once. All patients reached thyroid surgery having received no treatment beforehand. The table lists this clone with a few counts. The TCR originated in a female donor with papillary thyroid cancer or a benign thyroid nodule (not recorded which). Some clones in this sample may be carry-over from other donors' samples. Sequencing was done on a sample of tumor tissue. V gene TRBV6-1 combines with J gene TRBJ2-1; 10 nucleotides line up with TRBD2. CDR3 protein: CASSEAAGGGYNEQFF. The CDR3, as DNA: TGTGCCAGCAGTGAAGCAGCGGGAGGGGGGTACAATGAGCAGTTCTTC.